The T cell receptor beta chain under discussion was sequenced for a study of T cells after yellow fever vaccination. The table lists this clonotype with many counts. The antigen is not known. General study results and limits: The secondary response peaked faster, at day 5 versus 15, but was weaker. Clonotype sharing between CD4 and CD8 compartments was small. The booster response re-showed most primary clones: roughly 97% CD4, more than 70% CD8.

The germline V and J ends were trimmed by 5 bases and 2 bases, with 12 bases remaining between them. The length of the CDR3 is 15 residues. CDR1 and CDR2 from the germline V gene are PRHDT and FYEKMQ (reference sequence). Each CDR3 protein is one row after TCRdb ran MiXCR on the 5' RACE reads. This sample has 300,000 to 350,000 distinct CDR3 sequences, with around 4.1% found just once. The material sequenced was PBMCs, taken 5 days after the yellow fever booster vaccination. This receptor was taken from a man in his late teens or twenties who received the YFV17D yellow fever vaccine. The chain recombines TRBV13 with TRBJ2-2, with D hard to call. CDR3 sequence reads: CASSDGRVNTGELFF. CDR3 DNA sequence: TGTGCCAGCAGCGACGGAAGGGTTAACACCGGGGAGCTGTTTTTT.